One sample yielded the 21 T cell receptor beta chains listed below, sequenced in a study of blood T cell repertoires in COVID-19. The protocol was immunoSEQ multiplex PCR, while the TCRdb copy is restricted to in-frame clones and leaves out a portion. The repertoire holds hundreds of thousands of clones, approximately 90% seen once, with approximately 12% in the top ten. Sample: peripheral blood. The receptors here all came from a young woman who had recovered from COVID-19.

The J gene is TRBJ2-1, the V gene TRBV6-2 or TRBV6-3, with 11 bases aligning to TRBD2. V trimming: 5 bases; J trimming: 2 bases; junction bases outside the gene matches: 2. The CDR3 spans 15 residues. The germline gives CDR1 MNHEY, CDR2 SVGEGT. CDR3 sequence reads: CASSVSGRAYNEQFF. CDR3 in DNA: TGTGCCAGCAGTGTTAGCGGGAGGGCCTACAATGAGCAGTTCTTC.

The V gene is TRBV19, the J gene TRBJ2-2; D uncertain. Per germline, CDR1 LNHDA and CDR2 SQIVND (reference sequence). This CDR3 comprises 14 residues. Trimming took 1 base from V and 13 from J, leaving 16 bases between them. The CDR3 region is CASSIGSPSNGLFF. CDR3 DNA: TGTGCCAGTAGTATAGGAAGTCCGAGTAACGGGCTGTTTTTT.

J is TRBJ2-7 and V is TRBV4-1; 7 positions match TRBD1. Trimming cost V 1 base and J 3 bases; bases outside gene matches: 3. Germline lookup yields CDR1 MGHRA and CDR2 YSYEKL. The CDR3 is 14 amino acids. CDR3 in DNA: TGCGCCAGCAGCCAAGGAGGGGGCCGCTACGAGCAGTACTTC. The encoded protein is CASSQGGGRYEQYF.

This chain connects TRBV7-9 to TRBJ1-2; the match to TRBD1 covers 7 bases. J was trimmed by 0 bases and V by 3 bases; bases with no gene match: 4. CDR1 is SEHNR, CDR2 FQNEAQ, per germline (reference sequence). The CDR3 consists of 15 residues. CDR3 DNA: TGTGCCAGCAGCTTGGGGACAGACCCTAACTATGGCTACACCTTC. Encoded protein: CASSLGTDPNYGYTF.

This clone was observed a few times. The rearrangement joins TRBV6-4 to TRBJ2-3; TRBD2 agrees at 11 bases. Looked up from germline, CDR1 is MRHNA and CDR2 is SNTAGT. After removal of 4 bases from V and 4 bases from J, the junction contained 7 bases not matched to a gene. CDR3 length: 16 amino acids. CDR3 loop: CASSVTSGSSPDTQYF. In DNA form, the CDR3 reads TGTGCCAGCAGTGTCACTAGCGGGAGTTCTCCAGATACGCAGTATTTT.

The CDR3 coding sequence is TGTGCCAGCAGGGCGACAGCCGCCACTGAAGCTTTCTTT. Translating gives CASRATAATEAFF. V is TRBV6-5 and J is TRBJ1-1, with D perhaps TRBD1 (5 bases). The V end was cut by 6 bases, the J end by 4 bases, with 12 bases between. This CDR3 has 13 residues. CDR1 is MNHEY, CDR2 SVGAGI, per germline.

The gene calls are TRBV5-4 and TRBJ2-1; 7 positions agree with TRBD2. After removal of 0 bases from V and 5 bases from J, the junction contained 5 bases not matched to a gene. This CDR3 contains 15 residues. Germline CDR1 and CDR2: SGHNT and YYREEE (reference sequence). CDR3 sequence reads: CASSLGAGTNNEQFF. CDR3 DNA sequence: TGTGCCAGCAGCTTGGGAGCGGGAACTAACAATGAGCAGTTCTTC.

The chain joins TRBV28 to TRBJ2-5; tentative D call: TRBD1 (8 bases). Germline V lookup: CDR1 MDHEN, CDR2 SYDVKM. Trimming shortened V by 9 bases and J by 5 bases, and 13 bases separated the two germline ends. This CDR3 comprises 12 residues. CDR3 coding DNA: TGTGCCAGTGGACAGGGAGGGGAGACCCAGTACTTC. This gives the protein CASGQGGETQYF.

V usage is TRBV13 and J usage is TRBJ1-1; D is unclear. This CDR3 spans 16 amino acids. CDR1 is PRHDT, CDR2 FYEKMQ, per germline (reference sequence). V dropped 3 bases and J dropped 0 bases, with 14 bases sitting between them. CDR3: CASSFPGTPLNTEAFF. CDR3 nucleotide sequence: TGTGCCAGCAGCTTTCCGGGAACACCCCTGAACACTGAAGCTTTCTTT.

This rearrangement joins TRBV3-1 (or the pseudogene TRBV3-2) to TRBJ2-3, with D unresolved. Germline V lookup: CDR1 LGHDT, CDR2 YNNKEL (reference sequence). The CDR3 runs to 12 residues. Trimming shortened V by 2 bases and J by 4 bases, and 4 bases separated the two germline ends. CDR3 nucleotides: TGTGCCAGCAGCCAAAGAGCAGATACGCAGTATTTT. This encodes CASSQRADTQYF.

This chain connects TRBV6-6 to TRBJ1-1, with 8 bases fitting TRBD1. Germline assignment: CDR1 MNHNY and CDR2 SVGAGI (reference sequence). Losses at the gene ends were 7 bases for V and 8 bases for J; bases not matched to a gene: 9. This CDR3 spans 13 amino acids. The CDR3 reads CASIMGQAREAFF. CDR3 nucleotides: TGTGCCAGCATTATGGGACAGGCGAGAGAAGCTTTCTTT.

The CDR3 DNA is TGTGCCAGTACCATCACGTTAGCGGGAGTCTACAATGAGCAGTTCTTC. Translating it yields CASTITLAGVYNEQFF. The chain couples TRBV19 to TRBJ2-1; 9 nucleotides match TRBD2. CDR1 and CDR2 (germline): LNHDA, SQIVND (reference sequence). The CDR3 length is 16 residues. V gave up 7 bases and J gave up 3 bases; unmatched junction bases: 10. The full variable domain, completed using reference TRBV19 and TRBJ2-1, is DGGITQSPKYLFRKEGQNVTLSCEQNLNHDAMYWYRQDPGQGLRLIYYSQIVNDFQKGDIAEGYSVSREKKESFPLTVTSAQKNPTAFYLCASTITLAGVYNEQFFGPGTRLTVL.

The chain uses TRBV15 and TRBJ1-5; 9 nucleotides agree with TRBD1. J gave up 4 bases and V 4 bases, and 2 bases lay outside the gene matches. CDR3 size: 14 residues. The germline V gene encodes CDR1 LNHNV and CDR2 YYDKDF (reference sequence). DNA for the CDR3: TGTGCCACCAGCAAAGACAGGGGGAATCAGCCCCAGCATTTT. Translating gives CATSKDRGNQPQHF.

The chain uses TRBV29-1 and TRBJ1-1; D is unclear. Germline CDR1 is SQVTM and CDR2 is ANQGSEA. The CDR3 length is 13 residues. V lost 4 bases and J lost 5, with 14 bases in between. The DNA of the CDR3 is TGCAGCGTTGCCCGGGCGGGGTCTACTGAAGCTTTCTTT. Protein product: CSVARAGSTEAFF.

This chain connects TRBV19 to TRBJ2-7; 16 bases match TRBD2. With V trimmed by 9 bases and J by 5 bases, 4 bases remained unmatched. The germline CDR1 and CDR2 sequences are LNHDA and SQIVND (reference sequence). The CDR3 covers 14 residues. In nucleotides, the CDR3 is TGTGCCAGCACGGGACTAGCGGGAGGGGACGAGCAGTACTTC. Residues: CASTGLAGGDEQYF. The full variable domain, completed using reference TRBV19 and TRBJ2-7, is DGGITQSPKYLFRKEGQNVTLSCEQNLNHDAMYWYRQDPGQGLRLIYYSQIVNDFQKGDIAEGYSVSREKKESFPLTVTSAQKNPTAFYLCASTGLAGGDEQYFGPGTRLTVT.

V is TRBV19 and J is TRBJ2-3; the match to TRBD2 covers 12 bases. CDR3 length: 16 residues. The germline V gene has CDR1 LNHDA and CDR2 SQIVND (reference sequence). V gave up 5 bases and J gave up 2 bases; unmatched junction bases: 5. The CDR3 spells CASSQLAGGVTDTQYF. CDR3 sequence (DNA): TGTGCCAGTAGTCAACTAGCGGGAGGTGTCACAGATACGCAGTATTTT.

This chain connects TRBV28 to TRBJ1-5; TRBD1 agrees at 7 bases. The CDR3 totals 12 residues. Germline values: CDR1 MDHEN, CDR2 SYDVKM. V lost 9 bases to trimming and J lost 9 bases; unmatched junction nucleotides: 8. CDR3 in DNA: TGTGCCAGTGGAACAGGGGTATTGCCCCAGCATTTT. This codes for CASGTGVLPQHF.

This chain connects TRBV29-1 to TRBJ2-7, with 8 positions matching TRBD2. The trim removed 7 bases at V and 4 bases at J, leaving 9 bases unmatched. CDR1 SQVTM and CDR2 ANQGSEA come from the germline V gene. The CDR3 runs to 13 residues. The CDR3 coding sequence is TGCAGCGCGGGGGGGACATCGTCTTACGAGCAGTACTTC. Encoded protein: CSAGGTSSYEQYF.

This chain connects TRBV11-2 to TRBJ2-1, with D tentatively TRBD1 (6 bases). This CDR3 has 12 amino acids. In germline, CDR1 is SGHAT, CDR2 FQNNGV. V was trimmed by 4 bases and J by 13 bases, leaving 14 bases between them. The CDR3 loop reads CASSSPGRGQFF. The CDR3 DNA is TGTGCCAGCAGCTCCCCCGGCAGGGGCCAGTTCTTC. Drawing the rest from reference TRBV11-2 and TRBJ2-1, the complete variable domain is EAGVAQSPRYKIIEKRQSVAFWCNPISGHATLYWYQQILGQGPKLLIQFQNNGVVDDSQLPKDRFSAERLKGVDSTLKIQPAKLEDSAVYLCASSSPGRGQFFGPGTRLTVL.

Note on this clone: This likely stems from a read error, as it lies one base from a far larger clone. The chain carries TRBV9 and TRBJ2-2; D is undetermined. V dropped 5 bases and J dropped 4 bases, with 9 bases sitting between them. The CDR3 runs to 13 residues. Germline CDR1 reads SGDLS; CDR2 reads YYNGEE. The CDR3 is CASSDRSTGELFF. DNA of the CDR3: TGTGCCAGCAGTGACCGGAGCACCGGGGAGCTGTTTTTT.

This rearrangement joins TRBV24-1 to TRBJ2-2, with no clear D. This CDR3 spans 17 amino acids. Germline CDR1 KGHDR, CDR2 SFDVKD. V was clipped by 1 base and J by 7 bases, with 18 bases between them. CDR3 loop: CATSDLATGKGDGELFF. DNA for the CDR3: TGTGCCACCAGTGATTTAGCCACGGGTAAAGGTGACGGGGAGCTGTTTTTT.